One and the same sample provided the 15 T cell receptor beta chains below, sequenced in a study of beta chain features in type 1 diabetes. Sequenced material consisted of expressed TCRB transcripts (all of the isolated RNA was reverse transcribed). Here immunoSEQ multiplex PCR was the method, and the copy in TCRdb shows in-frame clones only, minus some. The sample shows about 290,000 clones, 7.5% to 9.5% of them seen only once. The sequenced material came from central memory CD4+ T cells from blood. The receptors were sampled from a woman younger than 35 in good health.

This chain connects TRBV7-2 to TRBJ2-3; TRBD2 matches 11 bases. V dropped 5 bases and J dropped 2; count of bases not matched to a gene: 15. CDR1 is SGHTA and CDR2 is FQGNSA in the germline V gene. The length of the CDR3 is 19 residues. The CDR3 nucleotides are TGTGCCAGCAGCCCGAGGGGGAGGCTAGCGGGGGGCTACACAGATACGCAGTATTTT. Translated: CASSPRGRLAGGYTDTQYF. Complete variable domain (other parts from reference TRBV7-2 and TRBJ2-3): GAGVSQSPSNKVTEKGKDVELRCDPISGHTALYWYRQSLGQGLEFLIYFQGNSAPDKSGLPSDRFSAERTGGSVSTLTIQRTQQEDSAVYLCASSPRGRLAGGYTDTQYFGPGTRLTVL.

This clone has a handful of counts. The chain couples TRBV9 to TRBJ2-1; unclear D gene. V was pared by 4 bases and J by 9 bases, with 17 bases between. From germline, CDR1 is SGDLS and CDR2 YYNGEE. The CDR3 is 14 amino acids. CDR3 DNA: TGTGCCAGCAGCCCCAGCCCTAATCCTACTGAGCAGTTCTTC. Its translation is CASSPSPNPTEQFF.

This chain connects TRBV9 to TRBJ2-5; maybe TRBD2 (6 bases). The CDR3 runs 15 residues. Trimming left V 0 bases short and J 5 bases short, with 14 bases between. Germline lookup yields CDR1 SGDLS and CDR2 YYNGEE. The chain's CDR3 is CASSVDIGAGETQYF. The CDR3 DNA sequence: TGTGCCAGCAGCGTAGATATCGGGGCGGGGGAGACCCAGTACTTC.

This chain links TRBV6-5 with TRBJ1-2; weak D call: TRBD1 (5 bases). The V gene lost 5 bases and the J gene lost 5 bases, with 18 bases spanning the gap. CDR1 is MNHEY and CDR2 is SVGAGI in the germline V gene. The CDR3 is 15 amino acids. The CDR3 DNA follows: TGTGCCAGCAGTCGGGACGGCTTTTCGACATATGGCTACACCTTC. Its translation: CASSRDGFSTYGYTF.

This clone was detected only a few times. The CDR3 sequence: CASSLSSGQHPRDTEAFF. The CDR3 region has the DNA TGTGCCAGCAGCTTATCTTCCGGACAGCATCCTAGGGACACTGAAGCTTTCTTT. The gene calls are TRBV7-9 and TRBJ1-1; a possible D gene is TRBD1 (6 bases). The V end was cut by 2 bases, the J end by 3 bases, with 22 bases between. CDR1 is SEHNR, CDR2 FQNEAQ, per germline (reference sequence). The CDR3 has 18 amino acids.

This clone has only a few counts. The chain has TRBV20-1 and TRBJ1-1; TRBD1 is a possible D gene (5 bases). The CDR3 runs 10 residues. Germline V lookup: CDR1 DFQATT, CDR2 SNEGSKA (reference sequence). Trimming removed 3 bases from V and 11 bases from J, with 10 bases in between. CDR3 sequence: CSARSRDAFF. The CDR3 DNA is TGCAGTGCTAGGTCCAGGGACGCTTTCTTT.

The V gene is TRBV11-2, the J gene TRBJ2-3; TRBD2 is a possible D gene (5 bases). The CDR3 runs to 14 residues. Germline loops: CDR1 SGHAT, CDR2 FQNNGV. V was trimmed by 5 bases and J by 0 bases, leaving 9 bases between them. For the CDR3, the DNA is TGTGCCAGCAGCCCCCGGAGGAGCACAGATACGCAGTATTTT. Translated: CASSPRRSTDTQYF. Variable domain in full (rest from reference TRBV11-2 and TRBJ2-3): EAGVAQSPRYKIIEKRQSVAFWCNPISGHATLYWYQQILGQGPKLLIQFQNNGVVDDSQLPKDRFSAERLKGVDSTLKIQPAKLEDSAVYLCASSPRRSTDTQYFGPGTRLTVL.

V and J are TRBV7-2 and TRBJ1-5; possibly TRBD1 for D (6 bases). The V gene lost 5 bases and the J gene lost 3 bases, with 14 bases spanning the gap. The CDR3 has 15 amino acids. CDR1 SGHTA and CDR2 FQGNSA come from the germline V gene. The CDR3 bases are TGTGCCAGCAGCGTTCTTACAGGGACCAATCAGCCCCAGCATTTT. This translates into CASSVLTGTNQPQHF.

This clone was detected a few times. This chain links TRBV10-3 with TRBJ2-7, with D possibly matching TRBD1 (5 bases). The CDR3 runs 12 residues. V was shortened by 2 bases and J by 13 bases, with 15 bases between the two germline ends. Germline lookup yields CDR1 ENHRY and CDR2 SYGVKD. The CDR3 DNA follows: TGTGCCATCAGTGAGCAAGGGGCTCTCCAATACGTC. It is translated as CAISEQGALQYV.

This clone has only a few counts. V gene TRBV7-9 combines with J gene TRBJ1-3; the D is unclear. The CDR3 is 15 amino acids. Looked up from germline, CDR1 is SEHNR and CDR2 is FQNEAQ (reference sequence). V lost 5 bases and J 0 bases, leaving 11 bases between the germline ends. As DNA, the CDR3 is TGTGCCAGCAGCCGGGCGGCCTCCTCTGGAAACACCATATATTTT. It codes for CASSRAASSGNTIYF.

This clone was found a few times. The chain links TRBV6-5 to TRBJ1-2; 9 bases agree with TRBD1. Looked up from germline, CDR1 is MNHEY and CDR2 is SVGAGI. CDR3 size: 14 residues. V lost 6 bases to trimming and J lost 4 bases; unmatched junction nucleotides: 6. In nucleotides, the CDR3 is TGTGCCAGCAGGGCTCAGGGACAGGGCTATGGCTACACCTTC. Protein product: CASRAQGQGYGYTF.

This clone turned up a few times. CDR3 protein: CASSEAAGGPPYEQYF. CDR3 nucleotide sequence: TGTGCCAGCAGTGAAGCGGCAGGGGGTCCCCCCTACGAGCAGTACTTC. The rearrangement uses TRBV25-1 and TRBJ2-7; 7 nucleotides align to TRBD1. This CDR3 has 16 residues. CDR1 is MGHDK, CDR2 SYGVNS, per germline. V dropped 2 bases and J dropped 2; count of bases not matched to a gene: 9.

There are a few counts of this clone. The gene calls are TRBV27 and TRBJ2-7, with 14 bases matching TRBD2. Germline CDR1 reads MNHEY; CDR2 reads SMNVEV (reference sequence). The CDR3 contains 15 residues. The trim removed 6 bases at V and 4 bases at J, leaving 5 bases unmatched. CDR3 in amino acids: CASRRTSGGPYEQYV. The CDR3 DNA reads as TGTGCCAGCAGACGGACTAGCGGGGGGCCTTACGAGCAGTACGTC.

The chain is built from TRBV7-2 and TRBJ1-5; D not certain. Germline V lookup: CDR1 SGHTA, CDR2 FQGNSA. V gave up 4 bases and J gave up 1 base, with 11 bases separating them. The CDR3 extends over 15 amino acids. CDR3 loop: CASSSNLASNQPQHF. As DNA, the CDR3 is TGTGCCAGCAGCTCTAACCTGGCAAGCAATCAGCCCCAGCATTTT.

This clone occurred a few times. The chain links TRBV29-1 to TRBJ2-5; D possibly corresponds to TRBD1 (6 bases). The end of the DNA aligns better with TRBJ2-7, so the J call may be wrong. Germline CDR1 and CDR2: SQVTM and ANQGSEA. CDR3 length equals 11 residues. The CDR3 DNA sequence: TGCAGCGCAGGGGCGACCTACGAGCAGTACTTC. Translated, it gives CSAGATYEQYF.